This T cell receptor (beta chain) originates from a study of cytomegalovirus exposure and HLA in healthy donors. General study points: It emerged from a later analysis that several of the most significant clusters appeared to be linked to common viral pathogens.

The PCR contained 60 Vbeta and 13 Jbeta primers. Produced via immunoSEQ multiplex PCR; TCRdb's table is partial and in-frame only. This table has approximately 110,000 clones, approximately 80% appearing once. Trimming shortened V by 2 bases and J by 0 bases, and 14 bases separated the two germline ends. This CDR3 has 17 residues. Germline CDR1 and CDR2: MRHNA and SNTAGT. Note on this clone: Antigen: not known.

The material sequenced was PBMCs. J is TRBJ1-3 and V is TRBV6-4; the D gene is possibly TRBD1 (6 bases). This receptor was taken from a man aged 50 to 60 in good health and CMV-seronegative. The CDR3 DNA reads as TGTGCCAGCAGTGACAGGGCCCACAGGGTCTCTGGAAACACCATATATTTT. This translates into CASSDRAHRVSGNTIYF.